This entry features one T cell receptor (beta chain) sequence. Its antigen remains undetermined. Base qualities are not at hand, and no much larger clone is one base apart. There are 15 amino acids in the CDR3, from cysteine to phenylalanine inclusive. The CDR3 DNA has 45 bases and is translated from base 1. The junction shows trimming of 7 bases on V and 4 bases on J, plus 17 bases between the germline ends. Via the germline V gene, CDR1 is MGHDK and CDR2 SYGVNS. Using the deep immunoSEQ assay, TCR CDR3 regions were amplified from genomic DNA by multiplex PCR. Extracted genomic DNA from each cell subset was distributed evenly across all wells of several immunoSEQ 96-well plates, and each plate was treated as a replicate. For sorted subsets, roughly 200 ng of genomic DNA, equivalent to 25,000 to 35,000 T cell genomes, went into each replicate PCR. The purified libraries were quantified using a Qubit 3.0 fluorometer, sized with a Bioanalyzer 2100, and then quantified again using the KAPA Library Quantification kit. Every immunoSEQ 96-well plate was sequenced on a separate single-read 150-cycle Illumina NextSeq 550 flow cell. Regarding the original processing steps: Because the immunoSEQ output included only junctional sequences and no quality scores, the filtering could not be the same as the filtering used for full-length reads. Sequences were annotated with PyIR, a Python wrapper for IgBLAST v1.9, and V/J genes and CDR3 were assigned using IMGT germline references. Any read was removed if the V/J assignment was weak (E-value above 1e-6), the CDR3 was missing, or the read contained stop codons, out-of-frame junctions, or ambiguous translated residues. A V3J clonotype was defined by an identical inferred V gene, J gene, and CDR3 amino acid sequence. Percentage overlap between repertoires was computed as shared unique clonotypes divided by the size of the smaller repertoire. Richness of each repertoire was evaluated using RTK rarefaction, the Chao1 estimator, and Recon v2.1 estimates of unobserved clonotypes. Generation probabilities were computed with OLGA for all TCRbeta clonotypes obtained by the gDNA method from several donors. TCRdb's version of the immuneACCESS table is confined to in-frame rearrangements and falls short of the full clone set. An unresolved V gene accounts for under half of the shortfall where checked; the remainder is of unknown origin. Clone size and V and J calls were adopted from that table, with D and trimming inferred from the DNA. The sample has 550,000 to 750,000 clones on record, around 90% of them singletons. Approximately 24% of the sample lies in the top ten.

The sample comes from a study of shared clonotypes between healthy human individuals (dated by TCRdb to 2018 to 2020). Regarding the complete study: A couple of women and a few men aged 18 to 49 years were included in the cohort. For each donor, three plates each were used for CD4 naive and CD4 memory, two plates were used for CD8 naive, and one plate was used for CD8 memory. The study deeply sequenced blood TCR repertoires of five healthy adults to estimate repertoire size and the extent of clonotype sharing between individuals. To increase sequencing depth and limit assay-specific biases, TCR repertoire library preparation and sequencing were carried out by different laboratories using diverse techniques. Leukapheresis yielded between about 0.9 and 9.5 billion PBMCs per donor.

The paper as a whole reports these results and caveats: Compared with non-shared clonotypes, the clonotypes found in all four sorted-subset donors had higher generation probabilities. Pairwise subsampling indicated that sequencing depth was expected to affect the degree of clonotype sharing among donors. Estimated clonotype richness was generally larger for naive than for memory subsets. Approximately 5% of naive CD4, around 3.6% of naive CD8, 2% to 2.5% of memory CD4, and around 0.4% of memory CD8 clonotypes were shared across a few donors. Only blood was sampled, and tissue TCR repertoires likely differ from those in blood. The genetic and exposure-history diversity represented was limited by the small number of donors. Even with the large sequencing depth, rarefaction of the sorted-subset datasets indicated that sequencing was incomplete.

CD8 naive samples were CD45RO-negative cells positively selected for CCR7, giving a CD45RA+CCR7+ population that excluded TemRA cells. The donors were healthy, HIV-negative adults who had no recently reported acute infections or vaccinations. All donors were Caucasian adults living in Nashville, Tennessee, USA. Blood was collected by leukapheresis, and PBMCs were isolated by Ficoll-Histopaque density gradient centrifugation and then cryopreserved in liquid nitrogen vapor phase. Purity and quantity of every magnetically sorted T cell population were checked by analytical flow cytometry. Each sorted fraction had its genomic DNA isolated and then quantified by UV absorbance on a Nanodrop 2000c.

The sequence was collected from a man aged 25 to 40 in good health. Sequences were obtained from naive CD8+ T cells sorted from blood. The cell subset or site label of this sample denotes: CD45RA+CCR7+. The chain uses TRBV25-1 and TRBJ2-1, with the D gene too uncertain to name. In nucleotides, the sequence is TGTGCCAGCACCGGAAGCTATAGTCGGTACAATGAGCAGTTCTTC. This gives the protein CASTGSYSRYNEQFF. Reference TRBV25-1 and TRBJ2-1 genes cover what lies past the CDR3, so the full variable domain is EADIYQTPRYLVIGTGKKITLECSQTMGHDKMYWYQQDPGMELHLIHYSYGVNSTEKGDLSSESTVSRIRTEHFPLTLESARPSHTSQYLCASTGSYSRYNEQFFGPGTRLTVL.